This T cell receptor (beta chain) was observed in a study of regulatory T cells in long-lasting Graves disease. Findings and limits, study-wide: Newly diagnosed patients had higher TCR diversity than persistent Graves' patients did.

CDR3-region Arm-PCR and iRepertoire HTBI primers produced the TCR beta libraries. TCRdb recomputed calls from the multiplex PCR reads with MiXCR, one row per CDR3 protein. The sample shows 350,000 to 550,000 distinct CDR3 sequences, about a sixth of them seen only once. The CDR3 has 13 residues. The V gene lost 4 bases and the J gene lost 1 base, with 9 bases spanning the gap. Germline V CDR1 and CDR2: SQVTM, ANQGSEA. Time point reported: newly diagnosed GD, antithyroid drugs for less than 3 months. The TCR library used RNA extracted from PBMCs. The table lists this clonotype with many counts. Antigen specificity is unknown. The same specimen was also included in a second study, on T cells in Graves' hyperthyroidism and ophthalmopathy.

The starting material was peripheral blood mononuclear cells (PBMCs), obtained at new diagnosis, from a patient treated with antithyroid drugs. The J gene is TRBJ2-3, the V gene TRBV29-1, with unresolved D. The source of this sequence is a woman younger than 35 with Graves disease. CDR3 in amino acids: CSVVGIRTDTQYF. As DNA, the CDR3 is TGCAGCGTTGTTGGGATCCGCACAGATACGCAGTATTTT.